This T cell receptor (beta chain) was recorded in a study of cytomegalovirus exposure and HLA in healthy donors. This CDR3 contains 16 residues. Deletions cut 3 bases from V and 4 bases from J, with 18 bases between. Germline V gene lookup returns CDR1 MGHRA and CDR2 YSYEKL. PCR involved 60 Vbeta and 13 Jbeta primers. The protocol was immunoSEQ multiplex PCR, while the TCRdb copy is restricted to in-frame clones and leaves out a portion. There are roughly 100,000 clones in the sample; 78% occur only once, and about 3% lies in the top ten. Regarding the study as a whole: Beyond CMV serostatus, there was no information to go on about immune exposure.

As to this clone: Its antigen is unknown.

Sequencing was done on a sample of PBMCs. V is TRBV4-1 and J is TRBJ1-2; no clear D. This TCR derives from a middle-aged woman in good health and CMV-seronegative. The CDR3 loop reads CASSQVQEVKPYGYTF. CDR3 sequence (DNA): TGCGCCAGCAGCCAGGTTCAGGAGGTGAAACCCTATGGCTACACCTTC.